This TCR beta chain was documented in a study of T cells after yellow fever vaccination. V gave up 5 bases and J gave up 4 bases; unmatched junction bases: 14. The CDR3 covers 16 residues. Per germline, CDR1 DFQATT and CDR2 SNEGSKA (reference sequence). This clonotype has just a few counts. Via MiXCR, TCRdb re-called the 5' RACE reads, giving one row per CDR3 protein. The sample lists around 56,000 distinct CDR3 sequences, about 5.6% seen once, with 25% to 40% in the top ten. V gene TRBV20-1 combines with J gene TRBJ1-2, with 9 bases lining up with TRBD1. The sample consisted of PBMCs, either bulk or a sorted T-cell subset (CD4+, CD8+, memory, or dextramer-sorted; not recorded which), taken on the day of the yellow fever booster vaccination. The sequence was obtained from a man aged 18 to 30 who received the YFV17D yellow fever vaccine. For the CDR3, the DNA is TGCAGTGCTGGAATGGGACAGGGTAGGGTTCTCTATGGCTACACCTTC. It yields the protein CSAGMGQGRVLYGYTF.